The entry below describes one T cell receptor (beta chain). The antigen remains undetermined. The source of the sample is a study of cytotoxic CD8 clonotypes in ibrutinib-treated CLL. Study information: The subjects consisted of 11 relapsed/refractory and some 15 treatment-naive individuals, with 17 IGHV unmutated. Findings of the study overall: Sampling of sustained-remission and progressing patients occurred at differing times. Baseline levels were approached again at progression, after clonality had risen at ibrutinib response.

Depths of 1 in 200,000 to 1 in 1 million T cells were the sequencing target. The protocol was immunoSEQ multiplex PCR, while the TCRdb copy is restricted to in-frame clones and leaves out a portion. Of 250,000 or so clones in the sample, about three quarters were seen once. This CDR3 has 13 amino acids. V gave up 0 bases and J gave up 5 bases, with 8 bases separating them. CDR1 is SGHRS and CDR2 is YFSETQ in the germline V gene. The rearrangement links TRBV5-1 to TRBJ2-5; D ambiguous. The sequence derives from a human donor with chronic lymphocytic leukemia. The sequences come from PBMCs, collected after 24 months of ibrutinib treatment. This CDR3 is CASSLGSSETQYF. CDR3 DNA sequence: TGCGCCAGCAGCTTGGGGTCTTCGGAGACCCAGTACTTC.